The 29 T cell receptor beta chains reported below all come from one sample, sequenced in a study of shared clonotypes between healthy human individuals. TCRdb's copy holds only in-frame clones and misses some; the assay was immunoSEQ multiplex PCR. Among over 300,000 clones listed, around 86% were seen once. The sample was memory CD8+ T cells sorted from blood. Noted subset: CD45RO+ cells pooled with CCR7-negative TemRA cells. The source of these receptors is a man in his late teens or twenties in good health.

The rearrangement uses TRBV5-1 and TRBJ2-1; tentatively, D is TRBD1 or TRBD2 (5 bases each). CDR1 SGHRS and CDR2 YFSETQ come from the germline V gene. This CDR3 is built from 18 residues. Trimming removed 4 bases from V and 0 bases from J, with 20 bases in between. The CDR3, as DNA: TGCGCCAGCAGCCTACATGGGACGAACGAAAGCTCCTACAATGAGCAGTTCTTC. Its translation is CASSLHGTNESSYNEQFF.

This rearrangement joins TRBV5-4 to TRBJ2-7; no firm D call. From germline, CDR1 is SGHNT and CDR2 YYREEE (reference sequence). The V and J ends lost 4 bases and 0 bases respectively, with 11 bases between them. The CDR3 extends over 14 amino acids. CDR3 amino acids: CASSPRVDSYEQYF. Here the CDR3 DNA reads TGTGCCAGCAGCCCACGGGTGGACTCCTACGAGCAGTACTTC.

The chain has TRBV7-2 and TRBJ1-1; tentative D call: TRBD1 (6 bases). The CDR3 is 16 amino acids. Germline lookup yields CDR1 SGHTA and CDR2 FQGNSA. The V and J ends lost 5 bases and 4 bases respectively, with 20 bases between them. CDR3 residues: CASSPGPGGGRTEAFF. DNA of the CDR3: TGTGCCAGCAGCCCCGGCCCCGGGGGCGGGCGCACTGAAGCTTTCTTT.

The CDR3 region is CASSGEGGDEQFF. CDR3 bases: TGTGCCAGCAGTGGTGAAGGGGGGGATGAGCAGTTCTTC. V is TRBV6-5 and J is TRBJ2-1; a weak D match, TRBD2 (7 bases). Trimming left V 5 bases short and J 8 bases short, with 13 bases between. Germline V gene data show CDR1 as MNHEY and CDR2 as SVGAGI. This CDR3 is 13 amino acids long.

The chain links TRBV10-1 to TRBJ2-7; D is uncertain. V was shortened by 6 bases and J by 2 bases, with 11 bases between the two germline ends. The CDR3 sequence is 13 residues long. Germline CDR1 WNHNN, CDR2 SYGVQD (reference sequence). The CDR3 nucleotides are TGCGCCAGCAGCGACCTCGAAACCTACGAGCAGTACTTC. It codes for CASSDLETYEQYF.

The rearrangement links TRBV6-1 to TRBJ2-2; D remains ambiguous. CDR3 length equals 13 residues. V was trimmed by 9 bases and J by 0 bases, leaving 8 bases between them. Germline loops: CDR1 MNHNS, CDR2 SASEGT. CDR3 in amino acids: CARPRANTGELFF. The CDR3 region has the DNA TGTGCCAGACCCCGGGCGAACACCGGGGAGCTGTTTTTT.

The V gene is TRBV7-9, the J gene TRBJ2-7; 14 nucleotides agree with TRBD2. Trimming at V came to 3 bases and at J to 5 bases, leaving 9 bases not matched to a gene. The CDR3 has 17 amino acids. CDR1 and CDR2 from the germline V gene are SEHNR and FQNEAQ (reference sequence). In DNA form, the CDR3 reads TGTGCCAGCAGCTTGGGTGGACTAGCGGGGGGCCAGGACGAGCAGTACTTC. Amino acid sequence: CASSLGGLAGGQDEQYF.

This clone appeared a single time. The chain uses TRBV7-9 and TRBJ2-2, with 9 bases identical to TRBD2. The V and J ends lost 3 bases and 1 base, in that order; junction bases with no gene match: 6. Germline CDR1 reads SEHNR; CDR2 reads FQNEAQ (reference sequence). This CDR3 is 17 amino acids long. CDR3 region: CASSLDRLAENTGELFF. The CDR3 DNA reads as TGTGCCAGCAGCTTGGATAGACTAGCGGAGAACACCGGGGAGCTGTTTTTT.

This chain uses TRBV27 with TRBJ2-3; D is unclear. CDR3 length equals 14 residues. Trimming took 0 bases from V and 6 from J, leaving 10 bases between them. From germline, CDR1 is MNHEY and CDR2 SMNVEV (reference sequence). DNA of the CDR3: TGTGCCAGCAGTTTATCACCCGGGTGGGATACGCAGTATTTT. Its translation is CASSLSPGWDTQYF.

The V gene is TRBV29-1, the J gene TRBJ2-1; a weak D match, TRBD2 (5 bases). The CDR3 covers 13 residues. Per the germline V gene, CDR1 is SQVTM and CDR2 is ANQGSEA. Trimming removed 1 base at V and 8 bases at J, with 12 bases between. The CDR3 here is CSVEALDRHEQFF. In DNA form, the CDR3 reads TGCAGCGTTGAAGCACTAGATCGGCATGAGCAGTTCTTC.

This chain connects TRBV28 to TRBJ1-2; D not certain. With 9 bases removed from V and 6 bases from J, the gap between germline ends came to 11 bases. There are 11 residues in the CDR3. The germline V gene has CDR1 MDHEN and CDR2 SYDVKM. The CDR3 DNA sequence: TGTGCCAGTGAGGATGATAATGGCTACACCTTC. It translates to CASEDDNGYTF.

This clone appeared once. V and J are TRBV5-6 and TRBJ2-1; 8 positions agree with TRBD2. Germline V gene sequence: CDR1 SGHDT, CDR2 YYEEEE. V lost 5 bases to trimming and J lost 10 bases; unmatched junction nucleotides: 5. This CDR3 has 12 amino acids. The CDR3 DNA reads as TGTGCCAGCAGTCCCGGGGGGGACGAGCAGTTCTTC. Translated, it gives CASSPGGDEQFF.

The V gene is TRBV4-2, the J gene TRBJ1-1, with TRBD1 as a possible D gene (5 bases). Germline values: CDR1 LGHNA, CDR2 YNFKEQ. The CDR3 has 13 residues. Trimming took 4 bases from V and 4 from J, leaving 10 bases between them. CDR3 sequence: CASSPRGGTEAFF. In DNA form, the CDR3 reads TGTGCCAGCAGCCCGCGGGGGGGCACTGAAGCTTTCTTT.

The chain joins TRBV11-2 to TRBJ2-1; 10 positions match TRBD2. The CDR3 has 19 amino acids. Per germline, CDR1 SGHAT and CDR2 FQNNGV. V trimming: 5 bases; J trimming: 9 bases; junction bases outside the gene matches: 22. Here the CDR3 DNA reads TGTGCCAGCAGCCACGTACCCAATAGCCTTACTAGCGGGACCCCTGAGCAGTTCTTC. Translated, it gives CASSHVPNSLTSGTPEQFF.

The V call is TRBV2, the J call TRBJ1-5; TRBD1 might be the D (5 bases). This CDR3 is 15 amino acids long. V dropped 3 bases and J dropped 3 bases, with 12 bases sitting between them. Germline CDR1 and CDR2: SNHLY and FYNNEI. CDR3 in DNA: TGTGCCAGCAGTGATACACAGGCCTACAATCAGCCCCAGCATTTT. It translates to CASSDTQAYNQPQHF.

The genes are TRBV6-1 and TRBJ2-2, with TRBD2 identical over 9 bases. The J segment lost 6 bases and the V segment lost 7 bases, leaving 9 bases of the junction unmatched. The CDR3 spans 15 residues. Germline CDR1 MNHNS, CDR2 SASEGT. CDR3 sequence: CASTVSGGFPGELFF. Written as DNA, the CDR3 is TGTGCCAGCACTGTTAGCGGGGGCTTCCCCGGGGAGCTGTTTTTT.

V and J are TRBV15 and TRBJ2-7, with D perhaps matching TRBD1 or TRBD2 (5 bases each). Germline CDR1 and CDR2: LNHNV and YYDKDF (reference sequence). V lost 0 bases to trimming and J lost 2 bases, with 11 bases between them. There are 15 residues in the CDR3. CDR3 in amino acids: CATSRDRGSTYEQYF. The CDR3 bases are TGTGCCACCAGCAGAGATCGGGGCAGTACCTACGAGCAGTACTTC.

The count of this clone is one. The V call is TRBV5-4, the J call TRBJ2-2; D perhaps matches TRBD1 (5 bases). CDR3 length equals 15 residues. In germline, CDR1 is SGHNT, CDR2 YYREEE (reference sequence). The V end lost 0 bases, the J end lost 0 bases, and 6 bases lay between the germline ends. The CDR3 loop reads CASSLGGANTGELFF. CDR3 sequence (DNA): TGTGCCAGCAGCTTGGGGGGCGCGAACACCGGGGAGCTGTTTTTT.

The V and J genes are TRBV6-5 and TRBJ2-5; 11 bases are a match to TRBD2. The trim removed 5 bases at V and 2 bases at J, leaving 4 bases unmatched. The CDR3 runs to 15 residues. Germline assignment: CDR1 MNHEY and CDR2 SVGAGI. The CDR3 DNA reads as TGTGCCAGCAGTGCGGCTAGCGGGGGGCAAGAGACCCAGTACTTC. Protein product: CASSAASGGQETQYF.

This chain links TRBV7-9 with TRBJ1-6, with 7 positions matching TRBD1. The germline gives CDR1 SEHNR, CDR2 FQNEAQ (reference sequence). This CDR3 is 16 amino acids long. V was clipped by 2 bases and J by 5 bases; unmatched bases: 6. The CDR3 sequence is CASSLSWDSNNSPLHF. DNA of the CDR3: TGTGCCAGCAGCTTATCCTGGGACAGTAATAATTCACCCCTCCACTTT.

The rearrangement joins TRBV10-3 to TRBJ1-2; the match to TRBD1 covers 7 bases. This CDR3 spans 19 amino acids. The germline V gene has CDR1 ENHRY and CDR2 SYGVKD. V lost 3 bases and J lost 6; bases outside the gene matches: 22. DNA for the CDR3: TGTGCCATCAGTGATCCTTTTTTCGACAGGGACCGTTGGCGTGATGGCTACACCTTC. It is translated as CAISDPFFDRDRWRDGYTF.

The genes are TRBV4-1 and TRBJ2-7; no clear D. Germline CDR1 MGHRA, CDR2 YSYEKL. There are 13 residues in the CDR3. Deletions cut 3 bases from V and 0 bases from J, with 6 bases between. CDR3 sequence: CASSHPGSYEQYF. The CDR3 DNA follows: TGCGCCAGCAGCCATCCCGGCTCCTACGAGCAGTACTTC.

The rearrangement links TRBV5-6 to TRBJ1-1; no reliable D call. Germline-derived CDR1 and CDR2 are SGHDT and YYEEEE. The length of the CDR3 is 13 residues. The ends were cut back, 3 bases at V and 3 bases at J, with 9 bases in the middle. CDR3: CASSWGTYTEAFF. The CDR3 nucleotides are TGTGCCAGCAGCTGGGGTACCTACACTGAAGCTTTCTTT.

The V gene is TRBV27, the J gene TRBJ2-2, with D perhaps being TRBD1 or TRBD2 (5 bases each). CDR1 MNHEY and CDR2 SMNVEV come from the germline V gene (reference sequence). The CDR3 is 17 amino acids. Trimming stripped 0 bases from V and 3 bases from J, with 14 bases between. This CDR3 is CASSLSGLWGYTGELFF. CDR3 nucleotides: TGTGCCAGCAGTTTATCTGGGCTGTGGGGGTACACCGGGGAGCTGTTTTTT.

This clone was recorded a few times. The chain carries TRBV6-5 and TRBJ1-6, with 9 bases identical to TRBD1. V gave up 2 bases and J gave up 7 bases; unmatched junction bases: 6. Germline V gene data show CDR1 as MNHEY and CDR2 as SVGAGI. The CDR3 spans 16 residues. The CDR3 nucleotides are TGTGCCAGCAGTTACCTGGTGGACAGGGGAAATTCACCCCTCCACTTT. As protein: CASSYLVDRGNSPLHF.

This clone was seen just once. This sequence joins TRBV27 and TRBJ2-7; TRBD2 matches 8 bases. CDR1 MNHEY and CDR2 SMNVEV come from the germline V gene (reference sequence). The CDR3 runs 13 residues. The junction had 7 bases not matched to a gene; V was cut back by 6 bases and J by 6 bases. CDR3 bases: TGTGCCAGCAGCCTTGCGGGAGGTGGCGAGCAGTACTTC. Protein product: CASSLAGGGEQYF.

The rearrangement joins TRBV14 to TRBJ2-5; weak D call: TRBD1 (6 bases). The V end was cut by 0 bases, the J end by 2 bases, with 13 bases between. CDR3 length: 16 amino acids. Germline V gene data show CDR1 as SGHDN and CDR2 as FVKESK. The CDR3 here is CASSQEWGLKQETQYF. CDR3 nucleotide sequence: TGTGCCAGCAGCCAAGAGTGGGGGCTGAAGCAAGAGACCCAGTACTTC.

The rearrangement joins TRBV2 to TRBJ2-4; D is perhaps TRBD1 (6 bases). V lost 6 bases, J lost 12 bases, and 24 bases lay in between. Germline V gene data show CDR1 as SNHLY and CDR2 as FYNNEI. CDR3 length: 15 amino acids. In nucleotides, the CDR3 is TGTGCCAGCAGAAAGAAAACAGGGCTTAGGGGTGATCAGTACTTC. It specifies CASRKKTGLRGDQYF.

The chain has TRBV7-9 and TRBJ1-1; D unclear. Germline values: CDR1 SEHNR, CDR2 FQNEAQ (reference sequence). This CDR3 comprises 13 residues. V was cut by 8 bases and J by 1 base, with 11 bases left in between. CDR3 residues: CASLRVGNTEAFF. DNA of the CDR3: TGTGCCAGCCTGCGGGTAGGGAACACTGAAGCTTTCTTT. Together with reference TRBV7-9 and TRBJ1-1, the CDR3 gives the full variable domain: DTGVSQNPRHKITKRGQNVTFRCDPISEHNRLYWYRQTLGQGPEFLTYFQNEAQLEKSRLLSDRFSAERPKGSFSTLEIQRTEQGDSAMYLCASLRVGNTEAFFGQGTRLTVV.